This T cell receptor beta chain stems from a study of CD8 T cells in Susac syndrome. V was cut by 1 base and J by 8 bases, with 12 bases left in between. Germline values: CDR1 LGHDT, CDR2 YNNKEL (reference sequence). This CDR3 has 15 amino acids. The authors reverse transcribed roughly 0.5 to 1 ug RNA with random hexamers. Via MiXCR, TCRdb re-called the immunoSEQ multiplex PCR reads, giving one row per CDR3 protein. The sample carries about 94,000 distinct CDR3 sequences, roughly 94% recorded once. The material sequenced was CD4+ T cells from PBMCs. The chain recombines TRBV3-1 with TRBJ1-6; no reliable D call. The sequence derives from a human donor with Susac syndrome. The CDR3 nucleotides are TGTGCCAGCAGCCAAGCAACGGGGTCACATTCACCCCTCCACTTT. This gives the protein CASSQATGSHSPLHF. Full variable domain (rest looked up from reference TRBV3-1 and TRBJ1-6): DTAVSQTPKYLVTQMGNDKSIKCEQNLGHDTMYWYKQDSKKFLKIMFSYNNKELIINETVPNRFSPKSPDKAHLNLHINSLELGDSAVYFCASSQATGSHSPLHFGNGTRLTVT.